What follows are 28 T cell receptor beta chains derived from one specimen sequenced in a study of T cells in Graves' hyperthyroidism and ophthalmopathy. The source material, RNA transcripts, was used to amplify TCR beta CDR3 regions. HTBI primers drove first-round RT-PCR of the TCR CDR3. TCRdb re-analysed the multiplex PCR reads in MiXCR, keeping a single row per CDR3 protein. In the table there are 490,000 or so distinct CDR3 sequences, 15% to 20% of which are singletons. Sequenced sample: blood. Receptor source: a man aged 40-55 years with Graves' ophthalmopathy.

This clonotype was seen repeatedly, ten times or more. As DNA, the CDR3 is TGTGCCAGCAGCTACACAGGGAGTAATTCACCCCTCCACTTT. Encoded protein: CASSYTGSNSPLHF. This sequence joins TRBV11-2 and TRBJ1-6, with TRBD1 as a possible D gene (6 bases). The CDR3 consists of 14 residues. V lost 4 bases, J lost 6 bases, and 10 bases lay in between. Germline values: CDR1 SGHAT, CDR2 FQNNGV.

Many counts were recorded for this clonotype. V usage is TRBV20-1 and J usage is TRBJ2-1, with unresolved D. Germline CDR1 and CDR2: DFQATT and SNEGSKA (reference sequence). The CDR3 covers 13 residues. V was clipped by 3 bases and J by 2 bases, with 8 bases between them. This chain's CDR3 is CSASRPPYNEQFF. The DNA of the CDR3 is TGCAGTGCTAGCCGTCCCCCCTACAATGAGCAGTTCTTC.

Only a few counts were recorded for this clonotype. The V gene is TRBV4-1, the J gene TRBJ2-7, with a weak D call TRBD1 (6 bases). Trimming removed 1 base from V and 2 bases from J, with 15 bases in between. CDR3 length: 16 amino acids. Looked up from germline, CDR1 is MGHRA and CDR2 is YSYEKL. The CDR3 nucleotides read TGCGCCAGCAGCCAAGTGTTTCAGGGGCCACCCTACGAGCAGTACTTC. Encoded protein: CASSQVFQGPPYEQYF.

This clonotype was seen repeatedly, ten times or more. The chain couples TRBV20-1 to TRBJ2-3, with 7 positions matching TRBD2. Germline values: CDR1 DFQATT, CDR2 SNEGSKA (reference sequence). The V segment lost 1 base and the J segment 1 base; nucleotides outside the gene matches: 2. This CDR3 comprises 14 residues. The CDR3 loop is CSARVTSGTDTQYF. The DNA of the CDR3 is TGCAGTGCTAGAGTCACTAGCGGCACAGATACGCAGTATTTT.

There are many counts of this clonotype. This CDR3 is CAWSARQGVKNIQYF. Here the CDR3 DNA reads TGTGCCTGGAGTGCCCGACAGGGGGTTAAAAACATTCAGTACTTC. The chain couples TRBV30 to TRBJ2-4, with TRBD1 matching over 9 bases. The CDR3 has 15 residues. The germline CDR1 and CDR2 sequences are GTSNPN and SVGIG (reference sequence). V was pared by 1 base and J by 4 bases, with 5 bases of the junction left unmatched. Filled out from reference TRBV30 and TRBJ2-4, the complete variable domain reads SQTIHQWPATLVQPVGSPLSLECTVEGTSNPNLYWYRQAAGRGLQLLFYSVGIGQISSEVPQNLSASRPQDRQFILSSKKLLLSDSGFYLCAWSARQGVKNIQYFGAGTRLSVL.

The rearrangement uses TRBV28 and TRBJ2-1; 12 positions agree with TRBD2. This CDR3 has 15 residues. Looked up from germline, CDR1 is MDHEN and CDR2 is SYDVKM. The V and J ends lost 4 bases and 9 bases, in that order; junction bases with no gene match: 7. CDR3 protein: CASSSGLAGLPEQFF. For the CDR3, the DNA is TGTGCCAGCAGTTCGGGACTAGCGGGTCTTCCTGAGCAGTTCTTC.

The J gene is TRBJ2-3, the V gene TRBV10-3; 9 bases match TRBD2. J lost 3 bases, V lost 1 base, and 2 bases had no gene match. Germline CDR1 ENHRY, CDR2 SYGVKD. This CDR3 is built from 15 residues. CDR3: CAISELAGETDTQYF. In nucleotides, the CDR3 is TGTGCCATCAGTGAGTTAGCGGGGGAAACAGATACGCAGTATTTT.

In its sample, this clonotype was seen a few times. The CDR3 nucleotides read TGTGCCAGCAGCCAGGGACAGGGCATAGAGCCCCAGCATTTT. The encoded protein is CASSQGQGIEPQHF. This chain connects TRBV7-9 to TRBJ1-5; 9 bases align to TRBD1. Germline V gene data show CDR1 as SEHNR and CDR2 as FQNEAQ (reference sequence). After removal of 5 bases from V and 8 bases from J, the junction contained 7 bases not matched to a gene. CDR3 length: 14 residues.

This clonotype was seen at least ten times. The chain is built from TRBV6-2 or TRBV6-3 and TRBJ2-7; no definite D call. The CDR3 covers 14 residues. V gave up 0 bases and J gave up 0 bases, with 6 bases separating them. Germline CDR1 reads MNHEY; CDR2 reads SVGEGT. The CDR3 protein is CASSYSAVSYEQYF. In DNA form, the CDR3 reads TGTGCCAGCAGTTACTCGGCAGTCTCCTACGAGCAGTACTTC.

This clonotype was detected only a few times. This rearrangement joins TRBV15 to TRBJ1-1; the D gene is possibly TRBD1 (6 bases). CDR1 and CDR2 (germline): LNHNV, YYDKDF (reference sequence). Trimming removed 0 bases at V and 1 base at J, with 12 bases between. The CDR3 sequence is 16 residues long. The CDR3 protein is CATSREQGAKNTEAFF. The CDR3 nucleotides are TGTGCCACCAGCAGAGAACAGGGTGCAAAGAACACTGAAGCTTTCTTT.

This chain links TRBV2 with TRBJ2-3, with TRBD1 matching over 8 bases. CDR3 size: 15 residues. Trimming removed 3 bases from V and 8 bases from J; junction bases left unmatched: 10. Per germline, CDR1 SNHLY and CDR2 FYNNEI. Written as DNA, the CDR3 is TGTGCCAGCAGTGACCTCCTGACAGGGGTAGGTACGCAGTATTTT. Translated, it gives CASSDLLTGVGTQYF.

This clonotype came up a few times. The chain combines TRBV11-2 with TRBJ1-3; 11 bases align to TRBD1. CDR1 is SGHAT and CDR2 is FQNNGV in the germline V gene. The J segment lost 5 bases and the V segment lost 5 bases, leaving 5 bases of the junction unmatched. This CDR3 has 15 amino acids. Written as DNA, the CDR3 is TGTGCCAGCAGCATCGGACAGGGGGCCAGAAACACCATATATTTT. Amino acids: CASSIGQGARNTIYF.

The CDR3 DNA reads TGTGCCCTCGGGCGGGAGGCCCCCTACGAGCAGTACTTC. Protein: CALGREAPYEQYF. This chain joins TRBV28 and TRBJ2-7, with 8 bases aligning to TRBD2. The length of the CDR3 is 13 residues. V shed 11 bases, J shed 2 bases, and the junction held 8 bases outside the gene matches. Germline loops: CDR1 MDHEN, CDR2 SYDVKM.

The V and J genes are TRBV29-1 and TRBJ2-7; weak D call: TRBD1 (5 bases). The ends were cut back, 3 bases at V and 3 bases at J, with 9 bases in the middle. The CDR3 has 12 amino acids. Per germline, CDR1 SQVTM and CDR2 ANQGSEA. The CDR3 bases are TGCAGCGTTGACCAGGGCGGCTACGAGCAGTACTTC. This translates into CSVDQGGYEQYF.

The genes are TRBV6-1 and TRBJ2-7; D may match TRBD1 or TRBD2 (5 bases each). The CDR3 is 15 residues long. The germline V and J ends were trimmed by 3 bases and 1 base, with 13 bases remaining between them. CDR1 and CDR2 (germline): MNHNS, SASEGT. The CDR3 is CASSEGTSHSYEQYF. CDR3 coding DNA: TGTGCCAGCAGTGAGGGGACCTCTCATTCCTACGAGCAGTACTTC.

The gene calls are TRBV11-2 and TRBJ2-1; 12 bases match TRBD2. The germline V gene encodes CDR1 SGHAT and CDR2 FQNNGV. CDR3 size: 20 residues. The J segment lost 0 bases and the V segment lost 10 bases, leaving 19 bases of the junction unmatched. CDR3 sequence reads: CANGYPPTGTSGSSYNEQFF. As DNA, the CDR3 is TGTGCCAACGGATACCCCCCTACCGGGACTAGCGGGTCCTCCTACAATGAGCAGTTCTTC.

The J gene is TRBJ1-4, the V gene TRBV9, with D possibly matching TRBD1 (5 bases). Germline assignment: CDR1 SGDLS and CDR2 YYNGEE. The CDR3 consists of 14 residues. V lost 3 bases, J lost 6 bases, and 12 bases lay in between. The CDR3 protein is CASSEQGEDEKLFF. DNA for the CDR3: TGTGCCAGCAGCGAGCAGGGAGAGGATGAAAAACTGTTTTTT.

The chain is built from TRBV5-6 and TRBJ2-2; TRBD2 agrees at 7 bases. V was clipped by 1 base and J by 5 bases; unmatched bases: 8. The CDR3 extends over 16 amino acids. Germline CDR1 reads SGHDT; CDR2 reads YYEEEE. The CDR3 is CASSLRAGKGTGELFF. The CDR3 region has the DNA TGTGCCAGCAGCTTGAGAGCGGGAAAGGGTACCGGGGAGCTGTTTTTT.

The rearrangement links TRBV6-5 to TRBJ2-7; D is uncertain. CDR1 MNHEY and CDR2 SVGAGI come from the germline V gene. V was cut by 4 bases and J by 5 bases, with 9 bases left in between. This CDR3 comprises 12 residues. CDR3 sequence: CASSSNSHEQYF. Here the CDR3 DNA reads TGTGCCAGCAGTTCTAATTCCCACGAGCAGTACTTC.

This clonotype was detected a few times. V gene TRBV28 combines with J gene TRBJ1-5; D is perhaps TRBD1 (5 bases). Trimming stripped 6 bases from V and 6 bases from J, with 18 bases between. This CDR3 is 15 amino acids long. Looked up from germline, CDR1 is MDHEN and CDR2 is SYDVKM. In DNA, the CDR3 is TGTGCCAGCAGGTACCGACGTTCCGGGGGTCAGCCCCAGCATTTT. Translated, it gives CASRYRRSGGQPQHF. The full variable domain, in which reference TRBV28 and TRBJ1-5 provide the parts outside the CDR3, is DVKVTQSSRYLVKRTGEKVFLECVQDMDHENMFWYRQDPGLGLRLIYFSYDVKMKEKGDIPEGYSVSREKKERFSLILESASTNQTSMYLCASRYRRSGGQPQHFGDGTRLSIL.

This clonotype was counted ten times or more. V usage is TRBV7-3 and J usage is TRBJ1-1; D gene unclear. The CDR3 covers 14 residues. The V end was cut by 1 base, the J end by 1 base, with 7 bases between. The germline V gene encodes CDR1 SGHTA and CDR2 FQGTGA. The DNA of the CDR3 is TGTGCCAGCAGCTTAAGTGGGCAGAACACTGAAGCTTTCTTT. Amino acid sequence: CASSLSGQNTEAFF. The full variable domain, completed using reference TRBV7-3 and TRBJ1-1, is GAGVSQTPSNKVTEKGKYVELRCDPISGHTALYWYRQSLGQGPEFLIYFQGTGAADDSGLPNDRFFAVRPEGSVSTLKIQRTERGDSAVYLCASSLSGQNTEAFFGQGTRLTVV.

There are many counts of this clonotype. The chain recombines TRBV7-8 with TRBJ2-2; D perhaps matches TRBD2 (5 bases). The CDR3 has 15 amino acids. Germline lookup yields CDR1 SGHVS and CDR2 FQNEAQ. V lost 8 bases and J 2 bases, leaving 15 bases between the germline ends. CDR3 residues: CASVNPGINTGELFF. Written as DNA, the CDR3 is TGTGCCAGCGTAAATCCGGGGATTAACACCGGGGAGCTGTTTTTT.

This clonotype was counted many times. The chain carries TRBV20-1 and TRBJ2-1, with D hard to call. The V and J ends lost 6 bases and 6 bases respectively, with 9 bases between them. The CDR3 has 11 residues. Germline V CDR1 and CDR2: DFQATT, SNEGSKA (reference sequence). The CDR3 bases are TGCAGTGCGACCCTCTCCAATGAGCAGTTCTTC. Translation gives CSATLSNEQFF.

The table lists this clonotype with many counts. V and J are TRBV27 and TRBJ2-3, with TRBD2 matching over 8 bases. Trimming took 2 bases from V and 0 from J; bases not matched to a gene: 10. The CDR3 has 18 residues. From germline, CDR1 is MNHEY and CDR2 SMNVEV (reference sequence). The CDR3, as DNA: TGTGCCAGCAGTTTACTAGCGGGCAAGGGAACTAGCACAGATACGCAGTATTTT. It translates to CASSLLAGKGTSTDTQYF.

The V call is TRBV29-1, the J call TRBJ2-3, with 9 bases lining up with TRBD2. Per the germline V gene, CDR1 is SQVTM and CDR2 is ANQGSEA. V shed 4 bases, J shed 1 base, and the junction held 0 bases outside the gene matches. CDR3 length: 13 amino acids. Written as DNA, the CDR3 is TGCAGCGTTGGACTAGCGGGCACAGATACGCAGTATTTT. Translating gives CSVGLAGTDTQYF.

This clonotype appeared many times. The chain uses TRBV20-1 and TRBJ2-5; TRBD1 is a possible D gene (5 bases). The CDR3 sequence is 14 residues long. From germline, CDR1 is DFQATT and CDR2 SNEGSKA (reference sequence). With 4 bases removed from V and 2 bases from J, the gap between germline ends came to 14 bases. The CDR3 reads CSAKNSGFQETQYF. CDR3 bases: TGCAGTGCTAAGAATTCAGGGTTTCAAGAGACCCAGTACTTC.

The chain recombines TRBV6-4 with TRBJ2-3; TRBD2 aligns across 10 bases. The germline V gene has CDR1 MRHNA and CDR2 SNTAGT. V lost 3 bases and J lost 6; bases outside the gene matches: 9. The CDR3 length is 16 residues. This CDR3 reads CASSERASGGGDTQYF. CDR3 nucleotides: TGTGCCAGCAGTGAGAGGGCTAGCGGGGGCGGGGATACGCAGTATTTT.

This chain uses TRBV18 with TRBJ1-1; D uncertain. Trimming cost V 1 base and J 1 base, with 10 bases left between them. Germline lookup yields CDR1 KGHSH and CDR2 LQKENI. The length of the CDR3 is 15 residues. CDR3 sequence reads: CASSPQAAGNTEAFF. The CDR3 nucleotides are TGTGCCAGCTCACCACAGGCTGCCGGGAACACTGAAGCTTTCTTT.